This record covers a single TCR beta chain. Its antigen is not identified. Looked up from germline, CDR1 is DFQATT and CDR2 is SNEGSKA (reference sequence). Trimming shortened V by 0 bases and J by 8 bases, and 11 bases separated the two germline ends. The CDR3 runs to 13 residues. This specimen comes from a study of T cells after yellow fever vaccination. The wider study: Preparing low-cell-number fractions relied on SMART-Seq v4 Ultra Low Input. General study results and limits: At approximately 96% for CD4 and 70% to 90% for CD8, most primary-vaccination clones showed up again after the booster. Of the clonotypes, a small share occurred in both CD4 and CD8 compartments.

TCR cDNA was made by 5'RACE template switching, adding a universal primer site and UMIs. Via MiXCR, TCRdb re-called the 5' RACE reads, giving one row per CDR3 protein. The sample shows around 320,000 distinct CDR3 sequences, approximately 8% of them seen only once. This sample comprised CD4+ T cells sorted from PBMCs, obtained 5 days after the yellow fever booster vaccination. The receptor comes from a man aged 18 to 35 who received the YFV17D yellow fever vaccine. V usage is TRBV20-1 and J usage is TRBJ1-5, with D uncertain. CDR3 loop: CSARDPGSEPQHF. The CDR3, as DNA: TGCAGTGCTAGAGATCCGGGGAGTGAGCCCCAGCATTTT.